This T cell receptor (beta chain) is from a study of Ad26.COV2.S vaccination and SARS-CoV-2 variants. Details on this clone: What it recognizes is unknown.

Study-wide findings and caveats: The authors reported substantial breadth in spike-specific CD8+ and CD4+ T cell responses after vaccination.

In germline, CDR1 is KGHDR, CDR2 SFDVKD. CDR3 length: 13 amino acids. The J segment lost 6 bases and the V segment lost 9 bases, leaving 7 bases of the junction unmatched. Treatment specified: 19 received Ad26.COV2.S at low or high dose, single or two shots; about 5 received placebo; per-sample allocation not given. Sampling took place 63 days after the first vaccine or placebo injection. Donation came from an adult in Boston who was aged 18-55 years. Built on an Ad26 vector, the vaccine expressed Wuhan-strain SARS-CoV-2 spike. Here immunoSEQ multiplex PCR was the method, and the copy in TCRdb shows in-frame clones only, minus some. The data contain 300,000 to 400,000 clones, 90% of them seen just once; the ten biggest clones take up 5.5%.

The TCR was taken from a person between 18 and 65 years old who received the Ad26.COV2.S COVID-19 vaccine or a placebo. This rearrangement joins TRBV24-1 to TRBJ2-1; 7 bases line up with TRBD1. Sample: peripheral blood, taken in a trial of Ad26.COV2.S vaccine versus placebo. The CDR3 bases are TGTGCCACCGGGCGGACAGGTTTCAATGAGCAGTTCTTC. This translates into CATGRTGFNEQFF.